The clone carrying this T cell receptor beta chain was counted only a few times. No antigen is known for it. This entry comes from a study of Ad26.COV2.S vaccination and SARS-CoV-2 variants. Study-wide background: Vaccine-arm donor from the placebo-controlled COV1001 Ad26.COV2.S trial. Overall study findings and caveats: Non-spike TCR breadth showed similarity between vaccine and placebo recipients.

Noted treatment: roughly 20 received Ad26.COV2.S at low or high dose, single or two shots; roughly 5 received placebo; per-sample allocation not given. Specimen acquisition occurred on day 63 following the initial vaccine or placebo injection. Aged 18-55 years, donor was enrolled in Boston in 2020. Germline lookup yields CDR1 SQVTM and CDR2 ANQGSEA. V was trimmed by 0 bases and J by 3 bases, leaving 8 bases between them. The CDR3 totals 13 residues. Data came from immunoSEQ multiplex PCR; TCRdb stores just in-frame clones and leaves some out. This table holds around 370,000 clones, around 83% found once.

This rearrangement joins TRBV29-1 to TRBJ1-1; TRBD1 is a possible D gene (5 bases). This receptor was identified in a person between 18 and 65 years old who received the Ad26.COV2.S COVID-19 vaccine or a placebo. Sequenced here: peripheral blood, sampled in a trial of Ad26.COV2.S vaccine versus placebo. The CDR3 DNA follows: TGCAGCGTTGAAGATTCAGGGTACACTGAAGCTTTCTTT. It encodes CSVEDSGYTEAFF.